This T cell receptor beta chain was found in a study of T-cell reconstitution after alpha-beta-depleted transplantation in children. This clonotype showed up just a few times. This CDR3 spans 16 amino acids. The junction had 15 bases not matched to a gene; V was cut back by 5 bases and J by 9 bases. Construction of the TCRbeta library involved unique molecular identifiers. MiXCR was run by TCRdb on the PCR reads, yielding one entry per CDR3 protein. Counted here are about 370,000 distinct CDR3 sequences, about 20% occurring once; the ten biggest clones make up 3.5% to 4%. The V call is TRBV12-3 or TRBV12-4, the J call TRBJ2-1; TRBD2 matches 8 bases. The sample in question was PBMCs from the stem cell graft donor, obtained from the stem cell graft. This sequence was found in a human donor who donated a stem cell graft to a child with acute myeloid leukemia. The CDR3, as DNA: TGTGCCAGCAGTACGACTTCAGTAGCGGGATATGGTGAGCAGTTCTTC. Translation gives CASSTTSVAGYGEQFF.